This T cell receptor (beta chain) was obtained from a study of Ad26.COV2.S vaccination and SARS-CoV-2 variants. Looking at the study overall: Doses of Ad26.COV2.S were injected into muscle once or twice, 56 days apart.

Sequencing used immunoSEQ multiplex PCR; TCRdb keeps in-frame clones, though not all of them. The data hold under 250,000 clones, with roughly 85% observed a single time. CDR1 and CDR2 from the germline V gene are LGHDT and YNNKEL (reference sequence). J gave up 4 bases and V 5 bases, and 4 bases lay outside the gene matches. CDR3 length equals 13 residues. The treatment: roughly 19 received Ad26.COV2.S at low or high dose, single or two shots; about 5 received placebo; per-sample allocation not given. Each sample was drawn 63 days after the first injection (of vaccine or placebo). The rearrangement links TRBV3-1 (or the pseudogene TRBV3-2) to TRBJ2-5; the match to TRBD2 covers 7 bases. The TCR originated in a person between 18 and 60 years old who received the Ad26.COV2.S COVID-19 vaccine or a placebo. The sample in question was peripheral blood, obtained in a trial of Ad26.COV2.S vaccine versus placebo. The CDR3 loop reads CASSSGRGETQYF. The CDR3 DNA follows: TGTGCCAGCAGCTCTGGGAGGGGAGAGACCCAGTACTTC.